Shown below are 18 T cell receptor beta chains from a single sample sequenced in a study of identical twins. A single record per CDR3 protein comes from TCRdb applying MiXCR to the 5' RACE reads. This repertoire shows some 760,000 distinct CDR3 sequences, over 15% found once; its top ten account for about 12%. The same data also contributed to another study, on T cells expressing NK-cell markers.

Sequenced material: PBMCs. These receptors were taken from a young woman in good health.

This clonotype has a handful of counts. The junction differs from germline at one of its ends, possibly a read error. The chain carries TRBV24-1 and TRBJ2-1; TRBD1 might be the D (6 bases). The germline V gene encodes CDR1 KGHDR and CDR2 SFDVKD. The length of the CDR3 is 14 residues. The CDR3 reads CATSALGAANEQFF. The CDR3 bases are TGTGCCACCAGTGCTTTGGGGGCTGCAAATGAGCAGTTCTTC.

The V gene is TRBV5-1, the J gene TRBJ2-5; 14 positions match TRBD2. Germline V gene lookup returns CDR1 SGHRS and CDR2 YFSETQ. Trimming cost V 9 bases and J 5 bases; bases outside gene matches: 6. The CDR3 is made up of 14 amino acids. The CDR3: CATSTSGGAETQYF. The CDR3 DNA reads as TGCGCCACGTCGACTAGCGGGGGGGCCGAGACCCAGTACTTC.

The rearrangement joins TRBV6-6 to TRBJ2-7, with D unresolved. The CDR3 loop spans 13 amino acids. Germline loops: CDR1 MNHNY, CDR2 SVGAGI (reference sequence). V lost 2 bases and J 13 bases, leaving 18 bases between the germline ends. CDR3 bases: TGTGCCAGCAGTTACAAGGCAGAAGGCCGCACCTACTTC. It translates to CASSYKAEGRTYF.

The chain is built from TRBV11-2 and TRBJ2-7, with D possibly being TRBD1 (6 bases). The CDR3 totals 15 residues. CDR1 is SGHAT and CDR2 is FQNNGV in the germline V gene. The V and J ends lost 5 bases and 0 bases respectively, with 14 bases between them. CDR3 in DNA: TGTGCCAGCAGCCAGGGACACCCGAGCTCCTACGAGCAGTACTTC. This gives the protein CASSQGHPSSYEQYF. The entire variable domain, with the rest obtained from reference TRBV11-2 and TRBJ2-7, is as follows: EAGVAQSPRYKIIEKRQSVAFWCNPISGHATLYWYQQILGQGPKLLIQFQNNGVVDDSQLPKDRFSAERLKGVDSTLKIQPAKLEDSAVYLCASSQGHPSSYEQYFGPGTRLTVT.

This clonotype was observed a single time. The chain has TRBV19 and TRBJ1-6; 7 nucleotides align to TRBD1. V dropped 6 bases and J dropped 7; count of bases not matched to a gene: 3. CDR3 length: 13 amino acids. CDR1 is LNHDA, CDR2 SQIVND, per germline (reference sequence). As DNA, the CDR3 is TGTGCCAGTAGGGGACAGCCGAATTCACCCCTCCACTTT. Amino acid sequence: CASRGQPNSPLHF.

Written as DNA, the CDR3 is TGCGCCAGCAGCCGCAAATCATCAGGAACCTACGAGCAGTACTTC. Translated: CASSRKSSGTYEQYF. The chain uses TRBV5-1 and TRBJ2-7; D gene uncertain. Germline CDR1 SGHRS, CDR2 YFSETQ. This CDR3 has 15 amino acids. The V end lost 4 bases, the J end lost 2 bases, and 16 bases lay between the germline ends.

This clonotype occurred a few times. The rearrangement links TRBV3-1 to TRBJ1-2, with D possibly matching TRBD1 (5 bases). V was cut by 0 bases and J by 8 bases, with 19 bases left in between. Germline values: CDR1 LGHDT, CDR2 YNNKEL (reference sequence). The CDR3 length is 16 residues. CDR3 bases: TGTGCCAGCAGCCAAGAAACAGGAACATGGACGAAGGGCTACACCTTC. It yields the protein CASSQETGTWTKGYTF.

This rearrangement joins TRBV11-1 to TRBJ2-2, with 8 positions matching TRBD2. Trimming at V came to 5 bases and at J to 0 bases, leaving 14 bases not matched to a gene. This CDR3 contains 19 residues. Germline CDR1 reads SGHAT; CDR2 reads FQDESV (reference sequence). This chain's CDR3 is CASSRGPAGGFANTGELFF. Here the CDR3 DNA reads TGTGCCAGCAGCCGAGGTCCCGCGGGGGGCTTCGCGAACACCGGGGAGCTGTTTTTT.

There are a few counts of this clonotype. This rearrangement joins TRBV12-3 or TRBV12-4 to TRBJ1-2; D possibly corresponds to TRBD1 (6 bases). V dropped 5 bases and J dropped 2 bases, with 12 bases sitting between them. The CDR3 consists of 14 residues. The CDR3 DNA follows: TGTGCCAGCAGTACTCGGGACATAAACTATGGCTACACCTTC. Translated, it gives CASSTRDINYGYTF.

This clonotype showed up many times. The CDR3 DNA reads as TGTGCCAGCAGCTTGTTAGGTGGGGCCAACGTCCTGACTTTC. The encoded protein is CASSLLGGANVLTF. This chain joins TRBV5-5 and TRBJ2-6; D gene ambiguous. Germline-derived CDR1 and CDR2 are SGHKS and YYEKEE (reference sequence). The CDR3 extends over 14 amino acids. Trimming took off 1 base at V and 3 bases at J, with 5 bases between the two ends. The complete variable domain, with remaining parts taken from reference TRBV5-5 and TRBJ2-6, reads DAGVTQSPTHLIKTRGQQVTLRCSPISGHKSVSWYQQVLGQGPQFIFQYYEKEERGRGNFPDRFSARQFPNYSSELNVNALLLGDSALYLCASSLLGGANVLTFGAGSRLTVL.

This clonotype was seen more than once but under ten times. The CDR3 loop is CSAIAEGNQPQHF. The CDR3, as DNA: TGCAGTGCTATAGCCGAGGGGAATCAGCCCCAGCATTTT. V and J are TRBV20-1 and TRBJ1-5; D possibly corresponds to TRBD1 (5 bases). Per the germline V gene, CDR1 is DFQATT and CDR2 is SNEGSKA (reference sequence). V lost 4 bases and J 4 bases, leaving 11 bases between the germline ends. The CDR3 totals 13 residues.

This chain uses TRBV5-1 with TRBJ2-5, with 7 bases aligning to TRBD2. Germline CDR1 SGHRS, CDR2 YFSETQ. The CDR3 runs 16 residues. J was trimmed by 5 bases and V by 0 bases; bases with no gene match: 10. The CDR3 coding sequence is TGCGCCAGCAGCTTGGGGACTAGACTAGTTGGGGAGACCCAGTACTTC. Its protein is CASSLGTRLVGETQYF.

V usage is TRBV7-9 and J usage is TRBJ1-1; D is unclear. CDR3 length: 16 amino acids. CDR1 is SEHNR, CDR2 FQNEAQ, per germline (reference sequence). Trimming removed 5 bases from V and 2 bases from J, with 18 bases in between. The CDR3 protein is CASSHPRRFENTEAFF. CDR3 nucleotides: TGTGCCAGCAGCCACCCCCGGAGATTTGAAAACACTGAAGCTTTCTTT.

This rearrangement joins TRBV20-1 to TRBJ1-1; 7 bases fit TRBD1. This CDR3 region has 16 residues. Per germline, CDR1 DFQATT and CDR2 SNEGSKA (reference sequence). V trimming: 0 bases; J trimming: 1 base; junction bases outside the gene matches: 8. CDR3: CSAREHRGVGNTEAFF. CDR3 DNA sequence: TGCAGTGCTAGAGAACACAGGGGTGTTGGGAACACTGAAGCTTTCTTT.

This chain connects TRBV30 to TRBJ2-7, with D hard to call. CDR1 GTSNPN and CDR2 SVGIG come from the germline V gene (reference sequence). There are 12 residues in the CDR3. V was cut by 7 bases and J by 0 bases, with 10 bases left in between. The CDR3 DNA follows: TGTGCCTTGTCTGGATCCTCCTACGAGCAGTACTTC. Residues: CALSGSSYEQYF.

V usage is TRBV11-2 and J usage is TRBJ2-3, with 9 bases matching TRBD1. The V segment lost 5 bases and the J segment 1 base; nucleotides outside the gene matches: 10. The CDR3 consists of 17 residues. CDR1 is SGHAT and CDR2 is FQNNGV in the germline V gene. CDR3: CASSLRATGGGTDTQYF. The CDR3 bases are TGTGCCAGCAGCCTCCGTGCGACAGGGGGTGGCACAGATACGCAGTATTTT.

The chain uses TRBV2 and TRBJ2-1; D possibly uses TRBD1 or TRBD2 (5 bases each). The CDR3 totals 14 residues. Germline CDR1 SNHLY, CDR2 FYNNEI. V dropped 4 bases and J dropped 15 bases, with 22 bases sitting between them. The CDR3 region has the DNA TGTGCCAGCAGTGTTCCTGGGACGCCGAGGCGTCCGTTCTTC. This codes for CASSVPGTPRRPFF.

The chain combines TRBV5-1 with TRBJ1-1; 7 positions match TRBD1. Germline V CDR1 and CDR2: SGHRS, YFSETQ. This CDR3 is 15 amino acids long. The J segment lost 1 base and the V segment lost 0 bases, leaving 3 bases of the junction unmatched. CDR3 sequence reads: CASSLDRGSNTEAFF. CDR3 DNA: TGCGCCAGCAGCTTGGACAGGGGATCGAACACTGAAGCTTTCTTT.